These 11 T cell receptor beta chains originate from one sample sequenced in a study of monozygotic twins with inflammatory bowel disease. With the 5' RACE reads reprocessed, TCRdb shows one record per CDR3 protein and no DNA. This sample's table reports around 210,000 distinct CDR3 sequences. Material for sequencing was blood. Receptors originate from a human donor with ulcerative colitis or Crohn's disease, or a healthy co-twin of an affected twin (not recorded which).

The chain has TRBV7-3 and TRBJ1-1. CDR3 length equals 11 residues. Germline V gene lookup returns CDR1 SGHTA and CDR2 FQGTGA. The CDR3 loop reads CASSLIGNAFF.

V usage is TRBV24-1 and J usage is TRBJ2-3; TCRdb's D call, TRBD2, is unchecked because there is no DNA. Germline V lookup: CDR1 KGHDR, CDR2 SFDVKD. This CDR3 comprises 16 residues. CDR3 protein: CATSDRGTSVWHTQYF.

The chain carries TRBV7-9 and TRBJ2-3; TCRdb outputs TRBD1, but without DNA this stays unchecked. The germline V gene has CDR1 SEHNR and CDR2 FQNEAQ (reference sequence). The CDR3 consists of 14 residues. CDR3 sequence: CASSLQGSTDTQYF.

The chain recombines TRBV3-1 with TRBJ1-4; with no DNA, the TCRdb D assignment of TRBD1 cannot be verified. Germline V CDR1 and CDR2: LGHDT, YNNKEL (reference sequence). This CDR3 is 14 amino acids long. The CDR3 protein is CASSYRQANEKLFF. Drawing the rest from reference TRBV3-1 and TRBJ1-4, the complete variable domain is DTAVSQTPKYLVTQMGNDKSIKCEQNLGHDTMYWYKQDSKKFLKIMFSYNNKELIINETVPNRFSPKSPDKAHLNLHINSLELGDSAVYFCASSYRQANEKLFFGSGTQLSVL.

The chain joins TRBV7-6 to TRBJ1-1; the TRBD1 assignment by TCRdb is unverifiable without DNA. Germline V gives CDR1 SGHVS, CDR2 FNYEAQ. The CDR3 runs to 15 residues. CDR3 loop: CASSLGPGGETEAFF.

This chain joins TRBV20-1 and TRBJ2-1; without DNA, the TCRdb call of TRBD2 cannot be checked. CDR1 is DFQATT, CDR2 SNEGSKA, per germline (reference sequence). This CDR3 has 15 amino acids. CDR3 sequence: CSTLSGSFSYNEQFF.

The chain uses TRBV4-1 and TRBJ1-6; the TCRdb D gene call, TRBD1, has no DNA to confirm it. The CDR3 has 18 amino acids. CDR1 and CDR2 (germline): MGHRA, YSYEKL. The CDR3: CASSQGQHELSYNSPLHF.

The chain joins TRBV9 to TRBJ1-1; TCRdb returns TRBD1, unconfirmable since there is no DNA. The CDR3 is 14 amino acids. Germline V gives CDR1 SGDLS, CDR2 YYNGEE. The CDR3 spells CASSFEGGDAEAFF.

The chain combines TRBV7-8 with TRBJ1-5; TCRdb outputs TRBD1, but without DNA this stays unchecked. Germline V gives CDR1 SGHVS, CDR2 FQNEAQ. The CDR3 is 13 residues long. CDR3 sequence: CASTPTPRQPQHF.

The J gene is TRBJ1-5, the V gene TRBV6-5; TCRdb picks TRBD1, but there is no DNA to check that call. The CDR3 length is 15 residues. CDR1 and CDR2 from the germline V gene are MNHEY and SVGAGI. Here the CDR3 reads CASSYGQGANQPQHF.

The chain couples TRBV30 to TRBJ1-1; TCRdb picks TRBD1, but there is no DNA to check that call. The CDR3 totals 13 residues. Looked up from germline, CDR1 is GTSNPN and CDR2 is SVGIG (reference sequence). The CDR3 loop is CAWSVRGSAEAFF.